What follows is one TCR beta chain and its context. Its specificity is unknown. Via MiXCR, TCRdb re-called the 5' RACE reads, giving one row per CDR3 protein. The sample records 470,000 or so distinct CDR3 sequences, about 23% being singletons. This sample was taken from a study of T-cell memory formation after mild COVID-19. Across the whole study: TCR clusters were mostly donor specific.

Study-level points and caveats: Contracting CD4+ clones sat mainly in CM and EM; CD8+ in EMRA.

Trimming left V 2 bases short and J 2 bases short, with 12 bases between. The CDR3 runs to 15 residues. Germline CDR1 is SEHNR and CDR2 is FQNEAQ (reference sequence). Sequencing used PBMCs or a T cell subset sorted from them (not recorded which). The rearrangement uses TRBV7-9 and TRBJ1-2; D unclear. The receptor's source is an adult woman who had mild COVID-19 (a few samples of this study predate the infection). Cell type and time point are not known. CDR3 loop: CASSLIEDGNYGYTF. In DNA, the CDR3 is TGTGCCAGCAGCTTAATAGAGGACGGAAACTATGGCTACACCTTC.